The rows below give T cell receptor beta chains drawn from one sample of a study of shared clonotypes between healthy human individuals. Using immunoSEQ multiplex PCR, the repertoire was profiled, and TCRdb retains in-frame clones only, with some absent. The sample holds millions of clones, approximately 94% seen once. Sample: naive CD8+ T cells sorted from blood. These receptors were taken from a man aged 18 to 30 in good health. CDR3s include the opening cysteine and the closing phenylalanine or tryptophan. A D gene is named only where the DNA matches it firmly. Clone sizes are given selectively: once, few, many, or a class where the clone is expanded.

V gene	J gene	D gene	clone size	CDR3 protein	CDR3 DNA
TRBV9	TRBJ2-7	.	.	CASSLGHWDEQYF	TGTGCCAGCAGCCTCGGACACTGGGACGAGCAGTACTTC
TRBV4-3	TRBJ2-7	.	.	CASSHMDSYEQYF	TGCGCCAGCAGCCATATGGATTCCTACGAGCAGTACTTC
TRBV4-1	TRBJ2-7	.	.	CASSQGTEAYEQYF	TGCGCCAGCAGCCAAGGTACAGAGGCCTACGAGCAGTACTTC
TRBV2	TRBJ1-2	.	.	CASSQSPNYGYTF	TGTGCCAGCAGTCAGTCTCCTAACTATGGCTACACCTTC
TRBV10-3	TRBJ2-2	.	.	CAISESRGRDPDNTGELFF	TGTGCCATCAGTGAGTCGAGGGGCAGGGATCCTGACAACACCGGGGAGCTGTTTTTT
TRBV29-1	TRBJ1-4	.	.	CSVPSGQSNEKLFF	TGCAGCGTTCCTTCGGGGCAGAGTAATGAAAAACTGTTTTTT
TRBV7-9	TRBJ2-7	TRBD1	.	CASSPGQGRPYEQYF	TGTGCCAGCAGCCCGGGACAGGGGAGGCCCTACGAGCAGTACTTC
TRBV4-1	TRBJ2-7	.	.	CASSQDWAIPLYEQYF	TGCGCCAGCAGCCAAGATTGGGCAATCCCCCTCTACGAGCAGTACTTC
TRBV5-4	TRBJ1-2	.	.	CASSFGSNYGYTF	TGTGCCAGCAGCTTTGGCTCTAACTATGGCTACACCTTC
TRBV5-6	TRBJ2-5	.	.	CASSSWTEGETQYF	TGTGCCAGCAGCTCCTGGACAGAAGGAGAGACCCAGTACTTC
TRBV5-1	TRBJ2-7	.	.	CASSGWGTGSMDYEQYF	TGCGCCAGCAGCGGATGGGGGACGGGGTCTATGGACTACGAGCAGTACTTC
TRBV14	TRBJ2-7	.	once	CASSQDPNSEQYF	TGTGCCAGCAGCCAAGACCCCAATTCCGAGCAGTACTTC
TRBV5-1	TRBJ2-7	TRBD2	.	CASSFYSGSPEQYF	TGCGCCAGCAGCTTTTATAGCGGGAGTCCCGAGCAGTACTTC
TRBV6-5	TRBJ2-1	TRBD2	.	CASRPSGRDEQFF	TGTGCCAGCAGACCCAGCGGGAGGGATGAGCAGTTCTTC
TRBV19	TRBJ2-3	.	.	CASSIMGGGTDTQYF	TGTGCCAGTAGTATCATGGGGGGCGGCACAGATACGCAGTATTTT
TRBV7-9	TRBJ2-5	.	.	CASSLILGGARETQYF	TGTGCCAGCAGCTTAATTTTAGGGGGGGCGCGAGAGACCCAGTACTTC
TRBV19	TRBJ1-3	.	.	CASRTPRGGRSGNTIYF	TGTGCCAGTAGGACACCCCGGGGGGGCCGCTCTGGAAACACCATATATTTT
TRBV29-1	TRBJ2-7	TRBD1	.	CSVVTGTGSYEQYF	TGCAGCGTGGTGACCGGGACAGGGTCCTACGAGCAGTACTTC
TRBV7-9	TRBJ2-7	.	.	CASLGGTSYEQYF	TGTGCCAGTCTTGGGGGGACCTCCTACGAGCAGTACTTC
TRBV7-9	TRBJ2-5	TRBD1	once	CASSGQVQETQYF	TGTGCCAGCAGTGGACAGGTTCAAGAGACCCAGTACTTC
TRBV19	TRBJ2-5	.	.	CASSMGSGSQETQYF	TGTGCCAGTAGTATGGGGTCAGGGAGCCAAGAGACCCAGTACTTC
TRBV2	TRBJ2-3	TRBD1	.	CASSEGTGEGTDTQYF	TGTGCCAGCAGCGAGGGTACAGGGGAAGGTACAGATACGCAGTATTTT
TRBV6-6	TRBJ2-7	.	.	CAIQSGAGSSYEQYF	TGTGCCATCCAGTCGGGGGCAGGAAGCTCCTACGAGCAGTACTTC
TRBV4-1	TRBJ1-1	.	.	CASSSTGENTEAFF	TGCGCCAGCAGCTCGACGGGGGAGAACACTGAAGCTTTCTTT
TRBV14	TRBJ2-5	.	.	CASSQERGRLQETQYF	TGTGCCAGCAGCCAAGAGAGGGGTCGGCTACAAGAGACCCAGTACTTC
TRBV6-1	TRBJ2-3	.	.	CASSGPRGVPDTQYF	TGTGCCAGCTCTGGGCCAAGGGGGGTTCCAGATACGCAGTATTTT
TRBV9	TRBJ1-1	.	.	CASSVGDKIEAFF	TGTGCCAGCAGCGTAGGGGACAAGATTGAAGCTTTCTTT
TRBV7-9	TRBJ1-2	.	.	CASSSGEGQNGYTF	TGTGCCAGCAGCTCAGGCGAGGGCCAAAATGGCTACACCTTC
TRBV4-1	TRBJ2-2	.	.	CASSHPRDWNTGELFF	TGCGCCAGCAGCCATCCACGGGACTGGAACACCGGGGAGCTGTTTTTT
TRBV29-1	TRBJ2-7	TRBD1	.	CSVESGTGAYEQYF	TGCAGCGTTGAGAGTGGAACAGGGGCCTACGAGCAGTACTTC
TRBV7-2	TRBJ1-5	.	.	CASSATDGLYQPQHF	TGTGCCAGCAGCGCGACCGACGGGCTTTATCAGCCCCAGCATTTT
TRBV7-9	TRBJ2-7	.	.	CASSLEGPEPGNYEQYF	TGTGCCAGCAGCTTAGAGGGCCCCGAACCAGGGAACTACGAGCAGTACTTC
TRBV29-1	TRBJ2-3	TRBD2	.	CSVEDRLAERPDTQYF	TGCAGCGTTGAAGATCGGCTAGCGGAGAGGCCAGATACGCAGTATTTT
TRBV30	TRBJ2-7	.	.	CAWSVSSDEQYF	TGTGCCTGGAGTGTATCCAGCGACGAGCAGTACTTC
TRBV2	TRBJ2-3	TRBD2	.	CASRDLAGGADTQYF	TGTGCCAGCAGGGATCTAGCGGGAGGAGCAGATACGCAGTATTTT
TRBV6-5	TRBJ1-2	.	.	CASLEDRSYTF	TGTGCCAGCCTGGAGGACCGAAGCTACACCTTC
TRBV5-4	TRBJ1-4	.	.	CASSSPGFGEKLFF	TGTGCCAGCAGCTCCCCGGGATTTGGCGAAAAACTGTTTTTT
TRBV11-2	TRBJ2-5	TRBD1	.	CASSLGDRVGETQYF	TGTGCCAGCAGCTTAGGGGACAGGGTTGGAGAGACCCAGTACTTC
TRBV18	TRBJ1-1	TRBD1	.	CASSPSQTGWGTEAFF	TGTGCCAGCTCACCGAGCCAGACAGGGTGGGGAACTGAAGCTTTCTTT
TRBV6-5	TRBJ2-1	TRBD2	.	CASSYSGLAVYNEQFF	TGTGCCAGCAGTTACTCGGGACTAGCAGTATACAATGAGCAGTTCTTC
TRBV6-5	TRBJ1-3	.	.	CASTAAGNTIYF	TGTGCCAGCACCGCGGCGGGAAACACCATATATTTT
TRBV28	TRBJ2-2	.	.	CATRAPGRSTTGELFF	TGTGCCACTCGCGCACCGGGGCGATCGACCACCGGGGAGCTGTTTTTT
TRBV27	TRBJ2-5	.	.	CASSLINSETQYF	TGTGCCAGCAGTTTAATTAATTCGGAGACCCAGTACTTC
TRBV11-2	TRBJ2-2	.	.	CASSWSGELFF	TGTGCCAGCAGCTGGTCCGGGGAGCTGTTTTTT
TRBV27	TRBJ2-7	TRBD1	.	CASSLRDRYEQYF	TGTGCCAGCAGTCTACGGGACAGGTACGAGCAGTACTTC
TRBV4-1	TRBJ2-7	.	few	CASSQDGGPYEQYF	TGCGCCAGCAGCCAAGACGGGGGGCCCTACGAGCAGTACTTC
TRBV5-1	TRBJ2-1	TRBD1	.	CASTGTGSNEQFF	TGCGCCAGTACCGGGACAGGGTCAAATGAGCAGTTCTTC